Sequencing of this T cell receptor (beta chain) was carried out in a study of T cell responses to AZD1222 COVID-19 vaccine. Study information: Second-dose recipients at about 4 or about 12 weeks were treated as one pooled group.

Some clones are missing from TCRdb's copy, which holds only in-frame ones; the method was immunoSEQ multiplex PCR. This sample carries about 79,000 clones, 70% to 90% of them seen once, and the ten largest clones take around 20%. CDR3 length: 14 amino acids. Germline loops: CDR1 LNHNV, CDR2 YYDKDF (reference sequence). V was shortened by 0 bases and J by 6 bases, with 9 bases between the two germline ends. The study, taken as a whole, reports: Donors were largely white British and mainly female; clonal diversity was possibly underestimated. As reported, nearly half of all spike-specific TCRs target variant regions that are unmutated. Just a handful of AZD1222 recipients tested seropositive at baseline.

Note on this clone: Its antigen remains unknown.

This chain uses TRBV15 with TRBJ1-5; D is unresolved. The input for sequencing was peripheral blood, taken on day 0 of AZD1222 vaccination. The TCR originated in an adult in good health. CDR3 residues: CATSRDSRSQPQHF. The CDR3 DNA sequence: TGTGCCACCAGCAGAGATTCGAGGAGTCAGCCCCAGCATTTT.